Below, one T cell receptor (beta chain) is given with its context. Germline-derived CDR1 and CDR2 are KGHSH and LQKENI. The CDR3 has 16 amino acids. The trim removed 0 bases at V and 5 bases at J, leaving 3 bases unmatched. This sample is drawn from a study of T cell changes during pregnancy in multiple sclerosis. Measured with immunoSEQ multiplex PCR; TCRdb has only the in-frame clones, and not every one. This sample yields some 77,000 clones, of which more than 80% are seen a single time; over 2% belongs to the top ten. The specimen comprised peripheral blood, sampled in the second trimester of pregnancy. This receptor was identified in a female donor in good health, enrolled as a control in a pregnancy study. The rearrangement uses TRBV18 and TRBJ2-1; 11 nucleotides align to TRBD2. As DNA, the CDR3 is TGTGCCAGCTCACCACCTACTAGCGGGGGACACAATGAGCAGTTCTTC. Translating gives CASSPPTSGGHNEQFF. Based on the CDR3 plus reference TRBV18 and TRBJ2-1, the full variable domain is NAGVMQNPRHLVRRRGQEARLRCSPMKGHSHVYWYRQLPEEGLKFMVYLQKENIIDESGMPKERFSAEFPKEGPSILRIQQVVRGDSAAYFCASSPPTSGGHNEQFFGPGTRLTVL.